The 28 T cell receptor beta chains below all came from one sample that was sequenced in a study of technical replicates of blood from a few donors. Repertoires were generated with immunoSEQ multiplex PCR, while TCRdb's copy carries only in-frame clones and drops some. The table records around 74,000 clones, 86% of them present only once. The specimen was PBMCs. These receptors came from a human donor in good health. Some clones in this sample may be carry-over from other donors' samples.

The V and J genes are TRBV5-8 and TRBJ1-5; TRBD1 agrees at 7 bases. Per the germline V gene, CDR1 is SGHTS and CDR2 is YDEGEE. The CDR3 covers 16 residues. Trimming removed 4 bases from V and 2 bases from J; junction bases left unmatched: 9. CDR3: CASSVPSGTGNQPQHF. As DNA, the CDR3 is TGTGCCAGCAGCGTACCCTCCGGGACAGGCAATCAGCCCCAGCATTTT. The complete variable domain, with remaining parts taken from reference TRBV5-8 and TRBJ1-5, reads EAGVTQSPTHLIKTRGQQATLRCSPISGHTSVYWYQQALGLGLQFLLWYDEGEERNRGNFPPRFSGRQFPNYSSELNVNALELEDSALYLCASSVPSGTGNQPQHFGDGTRLSIL.

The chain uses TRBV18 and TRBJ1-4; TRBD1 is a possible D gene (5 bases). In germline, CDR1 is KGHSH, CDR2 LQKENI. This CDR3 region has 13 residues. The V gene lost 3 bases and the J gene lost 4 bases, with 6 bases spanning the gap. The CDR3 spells CASSPDSNEKLFF. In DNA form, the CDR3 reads TGTGCCAGCTCACCCGACAGTAATGAAAAACTGTTTTTT.

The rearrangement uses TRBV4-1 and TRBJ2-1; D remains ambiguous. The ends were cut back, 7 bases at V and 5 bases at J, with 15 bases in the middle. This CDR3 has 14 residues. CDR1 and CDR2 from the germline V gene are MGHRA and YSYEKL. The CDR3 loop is CASTTFSENNEQFF. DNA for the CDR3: TGCGCCAGCACCACCTTTTCAGAAAACAATGAGCAGTTCTTC.

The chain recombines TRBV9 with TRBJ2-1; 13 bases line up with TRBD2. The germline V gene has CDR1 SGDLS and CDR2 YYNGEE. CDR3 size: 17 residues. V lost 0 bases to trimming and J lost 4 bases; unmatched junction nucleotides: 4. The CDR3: CASSVGLAGGRYNEQFF. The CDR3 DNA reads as TGTGCCAGCAGCGTAGGACTAGCGGGGGGAAGGTACAATGAGCAGTTCTTC.

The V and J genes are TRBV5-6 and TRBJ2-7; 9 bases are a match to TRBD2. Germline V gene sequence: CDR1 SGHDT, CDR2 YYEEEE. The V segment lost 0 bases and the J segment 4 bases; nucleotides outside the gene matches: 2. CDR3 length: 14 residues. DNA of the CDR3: TGTGCCAGCAGCTTGGTAGCGGGGGCTTACGAGCAGTACTTC. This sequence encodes CASSLVAGAYEQYF.

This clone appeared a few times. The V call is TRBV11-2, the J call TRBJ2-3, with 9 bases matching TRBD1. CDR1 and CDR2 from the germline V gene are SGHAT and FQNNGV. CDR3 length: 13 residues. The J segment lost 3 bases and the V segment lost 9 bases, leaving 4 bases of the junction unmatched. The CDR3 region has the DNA TGTGCCAGTAAGACAGGGGGGACAGATACGCAGTATTTT. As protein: CASKTGGTDTQYF. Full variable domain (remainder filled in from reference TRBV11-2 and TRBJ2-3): EAGVAQSPRYKIIEKRQSVAFWCNPISGHATLYWYQQILGQGPKLLIQFQNNGVVDDSQLPKDRFSAERLKGVDSTLKIQPAKLEDSAVYLCASKTGGTDTQYFGPGTRLTVL.

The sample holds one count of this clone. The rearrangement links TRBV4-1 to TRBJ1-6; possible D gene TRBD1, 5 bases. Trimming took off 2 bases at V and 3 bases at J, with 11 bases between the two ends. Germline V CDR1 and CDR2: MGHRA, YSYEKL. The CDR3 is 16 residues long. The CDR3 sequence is CASSQIRGGYNSPLHF. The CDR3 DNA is TGCGCCAGCAGCCAAATCCGGGGGGGCTATAATTCACCCCTCCACTTT.

In nucleotides, the CDR3 is TGTGCCAGCAGCCAAGGGCCAGGGAAACCTAACACCGGGGAGCTGTTTTTT. Translating gives CASSQGPGKPNTGELFF. The V call is TRBV9, the J call TRBJ2-2, with D possibly TRBD1 on 5 matching bases. V lost 4 bases and J 2 bases, leaving 18 bases between the germline ends. The CDR3 runs 17 residues. The germline gives CDR1 SGDLS, CDR2 YYNGEE.

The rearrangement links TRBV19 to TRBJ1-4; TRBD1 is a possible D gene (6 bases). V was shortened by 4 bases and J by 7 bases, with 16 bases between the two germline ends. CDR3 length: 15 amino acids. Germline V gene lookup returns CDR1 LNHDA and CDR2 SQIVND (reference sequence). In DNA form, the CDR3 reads TGTGCCAGTAGTAAAAGGACAGTGAGGAGTGAAAAACTGTTTTTT. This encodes CASSKRTVRSEKLFF.

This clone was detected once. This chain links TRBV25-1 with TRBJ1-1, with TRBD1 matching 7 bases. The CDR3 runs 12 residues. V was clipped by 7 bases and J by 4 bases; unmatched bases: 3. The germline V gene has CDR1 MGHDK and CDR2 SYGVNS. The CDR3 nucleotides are TGTGCCAGCAAGACAGGGCCCACTGAAGCTTTCTTT. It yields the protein CASKTGPTEAFF.

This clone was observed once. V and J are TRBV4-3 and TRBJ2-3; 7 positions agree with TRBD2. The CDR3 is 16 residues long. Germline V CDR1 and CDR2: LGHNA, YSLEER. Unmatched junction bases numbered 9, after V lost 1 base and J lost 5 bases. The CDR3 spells CASSQGGGGAEDTQYF. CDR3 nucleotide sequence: TGCGCCAGCAGCCAAGGAGGCGGGGGAGCCGAAGATACGCAGTATTTT.

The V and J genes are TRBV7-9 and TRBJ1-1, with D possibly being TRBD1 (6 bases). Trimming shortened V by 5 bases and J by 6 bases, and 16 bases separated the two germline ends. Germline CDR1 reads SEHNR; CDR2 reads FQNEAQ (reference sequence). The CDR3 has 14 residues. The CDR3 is CASSLGGGVSEAFF. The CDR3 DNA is TGTGCCAGCAGCCTCGGGGGGGGCGTTTCTGAAGCTTTCTTT.

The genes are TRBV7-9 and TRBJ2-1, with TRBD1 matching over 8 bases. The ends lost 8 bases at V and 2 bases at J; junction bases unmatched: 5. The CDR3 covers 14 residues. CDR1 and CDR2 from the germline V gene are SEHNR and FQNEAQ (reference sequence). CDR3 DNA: TGTGCCAGCCGTCCGACAGGGGCCTACAATGAGCAGTTCTTC. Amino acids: CASRPTGAYNEQFF.

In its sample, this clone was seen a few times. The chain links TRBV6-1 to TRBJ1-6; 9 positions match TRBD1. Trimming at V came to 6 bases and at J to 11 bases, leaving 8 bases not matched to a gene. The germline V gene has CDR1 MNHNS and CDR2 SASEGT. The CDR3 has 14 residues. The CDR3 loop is CASRDRDRATPLHF. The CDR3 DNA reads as TGTGCCAGCAGGGACCGGGACAGGGCGACACCCCTCCACTTT.

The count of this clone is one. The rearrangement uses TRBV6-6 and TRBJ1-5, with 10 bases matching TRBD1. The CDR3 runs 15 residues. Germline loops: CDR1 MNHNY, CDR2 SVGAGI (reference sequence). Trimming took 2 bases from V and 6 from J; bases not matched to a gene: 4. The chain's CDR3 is CASSYGDRGLQPQHF. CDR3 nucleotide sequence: TGTGCCAGCAGTTACGGGGACAGGGGCCTTCAGCCCCAGCATTTT.

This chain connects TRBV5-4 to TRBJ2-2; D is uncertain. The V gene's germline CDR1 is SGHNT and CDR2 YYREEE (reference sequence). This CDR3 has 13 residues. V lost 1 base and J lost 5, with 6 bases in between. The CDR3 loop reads CASSLSRTGELFF. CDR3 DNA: TGTGCCAGCAGCTTGAGCCGGACCGGGGAGCTGTTTTTT.

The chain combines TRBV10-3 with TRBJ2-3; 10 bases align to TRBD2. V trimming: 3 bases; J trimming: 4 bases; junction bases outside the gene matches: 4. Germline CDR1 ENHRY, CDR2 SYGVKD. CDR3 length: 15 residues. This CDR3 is CAISDKRGGSDTQYF. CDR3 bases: TGTGCCATCAGTGATAAGCGGGGGGGCTCAGATACGCAGTATTTT.

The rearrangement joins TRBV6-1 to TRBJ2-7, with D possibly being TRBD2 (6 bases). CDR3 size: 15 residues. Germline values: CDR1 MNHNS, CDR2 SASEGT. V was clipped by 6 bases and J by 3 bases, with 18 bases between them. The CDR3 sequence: CASSNPRGYFYEQYF. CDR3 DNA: TGTGCCAGCAGCAACCCGCGGGGTTATTTCTACGAGCAGTACTTC.

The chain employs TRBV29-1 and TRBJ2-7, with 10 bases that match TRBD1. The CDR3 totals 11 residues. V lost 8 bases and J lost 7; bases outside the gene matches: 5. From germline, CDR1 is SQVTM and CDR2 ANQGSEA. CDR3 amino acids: CSLGQGGEQYF. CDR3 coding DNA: TGCAGCCTTGGACAGGGGGGAGAGCAGTACTTC.

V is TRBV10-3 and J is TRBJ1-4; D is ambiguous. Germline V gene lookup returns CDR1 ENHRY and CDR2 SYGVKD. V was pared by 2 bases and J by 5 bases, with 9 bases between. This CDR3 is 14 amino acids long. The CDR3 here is CAISEGGGNEKLFF. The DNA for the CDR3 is TGTGCCATCAGTGAGGGCGGAGGGAATGAAAAACTGTTTTTT.

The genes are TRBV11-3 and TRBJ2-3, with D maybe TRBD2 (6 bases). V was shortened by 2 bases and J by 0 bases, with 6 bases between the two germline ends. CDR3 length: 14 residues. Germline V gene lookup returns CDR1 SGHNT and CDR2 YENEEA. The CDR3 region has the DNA TGTGCCAGCAGCTTACTAGCGAGCACAGATACGCAGTATTTT. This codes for CASSLLASTDTQYF.

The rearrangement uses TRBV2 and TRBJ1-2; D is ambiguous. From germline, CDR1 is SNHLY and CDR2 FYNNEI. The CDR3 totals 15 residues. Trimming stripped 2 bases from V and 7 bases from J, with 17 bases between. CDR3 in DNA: TGTGCCAGCAGTGAAAATATAGGGAGATCGCCTGGCTACACCTTC. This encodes CASSENIGRSPGYTF.

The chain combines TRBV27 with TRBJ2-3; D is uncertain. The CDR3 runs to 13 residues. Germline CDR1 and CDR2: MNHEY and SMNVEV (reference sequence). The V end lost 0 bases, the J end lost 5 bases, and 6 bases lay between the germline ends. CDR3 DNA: TGTGCCAGCAGTTTATCGTCGGGAGATACGCAGTATTTT. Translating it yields CASSLSSGDTQYF.

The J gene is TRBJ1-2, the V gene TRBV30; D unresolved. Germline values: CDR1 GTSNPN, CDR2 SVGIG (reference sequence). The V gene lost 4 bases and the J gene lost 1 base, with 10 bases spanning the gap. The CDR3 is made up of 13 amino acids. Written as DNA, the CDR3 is TGTGCCTGGAAGGGAGAAGATAACTATGGCTACACCTTC. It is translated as CAWKGEDNYGYTF.

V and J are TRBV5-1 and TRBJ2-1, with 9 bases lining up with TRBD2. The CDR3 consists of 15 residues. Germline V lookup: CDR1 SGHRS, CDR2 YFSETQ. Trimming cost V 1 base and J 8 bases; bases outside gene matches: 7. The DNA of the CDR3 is TGCGCCAGCAGCTTGTCGTCTAGCGGGGACCATGAGCAGTTCTTC. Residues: CASSLSSSGDHEQFF.

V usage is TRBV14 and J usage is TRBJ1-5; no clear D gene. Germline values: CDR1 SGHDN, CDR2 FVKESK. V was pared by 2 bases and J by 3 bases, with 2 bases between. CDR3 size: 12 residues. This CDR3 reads CASSQHNQPQHF. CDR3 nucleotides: TGTGCCAGCAGCCAACACAATCAGCCCCAGCATTTT.

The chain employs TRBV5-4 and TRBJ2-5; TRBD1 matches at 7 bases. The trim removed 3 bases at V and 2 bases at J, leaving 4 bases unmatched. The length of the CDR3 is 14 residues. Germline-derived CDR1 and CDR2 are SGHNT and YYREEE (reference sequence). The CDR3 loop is CASSSGQEQETQYF. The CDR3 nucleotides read TGTGCCAGCAGCTCCGGACAGGAACAAGAGACCCAGTACTTC.

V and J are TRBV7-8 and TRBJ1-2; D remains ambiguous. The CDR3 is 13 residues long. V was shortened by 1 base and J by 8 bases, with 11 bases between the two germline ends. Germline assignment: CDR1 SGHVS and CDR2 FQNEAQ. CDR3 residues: CASSLGTQRGYTF. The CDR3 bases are TGTGCCAGCAGCTTAGGAACTCAACGGGGCTACACCTTC. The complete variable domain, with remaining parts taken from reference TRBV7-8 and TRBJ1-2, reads GAGVSQSPRYKVAKRGQDVALRCDPISGHVSLFWYQQALGQGPEFLTYFQNEAQLDKSGLPSDRFFAERPEGSVSTLKIQRTQQEDSAVYLCASSLGTQRGYTFGSGTRLTVV.